The 23 T cell receptor beta chains given below trace back to one sample, sequenced in a study of OX40 agonist ivuxolimab in advanced cancers. Method: immunoSEQ multiplex PCR; TCRdb's copy keeps in-frame clones and lacks some. The sample lists 77,000 or so clones, 80% to 90% occurring once. Here the sequenced sample was CD4+ or CD8+ T cells sorted from blood, taken in a trial of the OX40 agonist ivuxolimab. The receptors were gathered from an adult with an advanced solid tumor such as melanoma, head and neck, liver or kidney cancer.

The V and J genes are TRBV20-1 and TRBJ2-1; D ambiguous. V lost 3 bases and J 8 bases, leaving 8 bases between the germline ends. The CDR3 runs 11 residues. Germline loops: CDR1 DFQATT, CDR2 SNEGSKA (reference sequence). CDR3 DNA sequence: TGCAGTGCTAGCATTCTGGATGAGCAGTTCTTC. It codes for CSASILDEQFF.

This clone has just a few counts. The V and J genes are TRBV29-1 and TRBJ1-5; D call uncertain. V lost 6 bases, J lost 9 bases, and 15 bases lay in between. In germline, CDR1 is SQVTM, CDR2 ANQGSEA. The CDR3 contains 12 residues. The CDR3 DNA is TGCAGCGTCAAGGACCCTCCGGGGCCCCAGCATTTT. Its translation: CSVKDPPGPQHF. Based on the CDR3 plus reference TRBV29-1 and TRBJ1-5, the full variable domain is SAVISQKPSRDICQRGTSLTIQCQVDSQVTMMFWYRQQPGQSLTLIATANQGSEATYESGFVIDKFPISRPNLTFSTLTVSNMSPEDSSIYLCSVKDPPGPQHFGDGTRLSIL.

This clone occurred a few times. This chain connects TRBV4-3 to TRBJ2-7, with 8 positions matching TRBD1. V shed 4 bases and J 2 bases; nucleotides not matched to a gene: 16. The CDR3 spans 18 residues. Germline CDR1 LGHNA, CDR2 YSLEER. The CDR3 region is CASSLRPSSTGVTYEQYF. DNA of the CDR3: TGCGCCAGCAGCCTAAGACCCTCTTCGACAGGGGTCACCTACGAGCAGTACTTC.

The chain combines TRBV6-6 with TRBJ1-2; D might be TRBD1 (5 bases). With 0 bases removed from V and 4 bases from J, the gap between germline ends came to 12 bases. From germline, CDR1 is MNHNY and CDR2 SVGAGI (reference sequence). The CDR3 extends over 15 amino acids. As DNA, the CDR3 is TGTGCCAGCAGTTACTCTAGGGACCTTGCCTATGGCTACACCTTC. Translating gives CASSYSRDLAYGYTF.

This chain uses TRBV2 with TRBJ1-2; D remains unclear. Germline values: CDR1 SNHLY, CDR2 FYNNEI. V was trimmed by 7 bases and J by 8 bases, leaving 14 bases between them. The length of the CDR3 is 12 residues. The CDR3 sequence: CASTPPGGGYTF. The CDR3 region has the DNA TGTGCCAGCACCCCCCCGGGTGGCGGCTACACCTTC.

The chain carries TRBV7-9 and TRBJ1-5; D not resolved. The CDR3 consists of 14 residues. CDR1 is SEHNR and CDR2 is FQNEAQ in the germline V gene (reference sequence). The germline V and J ends were trimmed by 3 bases and 4 bases, with 10 bases remaining between them. The CDR3 bases are TGTGCCAGCAGCTTCTCTGTGGGGAATCAGCCCCAGCATTTT. Translation gives CASSFSVGNQPQHF.

This chain links TRBV5-1 with TRBJ2-7; D is tentatively TRBD1 or TRBD2 (5 bases each). V was cut by 0 bases and J by 7 bases, with 17 bases left in between. Germline V gene sequence: CDR1 SGHRS, CDR2 YFSETQ. The CDR3 covers 15 residues. CDR3: CASSLDGQGRWEQYF. The CDR3 DNA reads TGCGCCAGCAGCTTGGATGGGCAGGGACGTTGGGAGCAGTACTTC.

V is TRBV18 and J is TRBJ1-5; no definite D call. The CDR3 is made up of 17 amino acids. Germline CDR1 KGHSH, CDR2 LQKENI. The V end lost 3 bases, the J end lost 0 bases, and 15 bases lay between the germline ends. CDR3 coding DNA: TGTGCCAGCTCACCCGCCCCGCCCGGGGATAGCAATCAGCCCCAGCATTTT. As protein: CASSPAPPGDSNQPQHF.

V gene TRBV28 combines with J gene TRBJ1-1; the D is unclear. Looked up from germline, CDR1 is MDHEN and CDR2 is SYDVKM. The CDR3 has 12 residues. The V end lost 6 bases, the J end lost 8 bases, and 13 bases lay between the germline ends. The CDR3 spells CASRPPWSEAFF. CDR3 DNA sequence: TGTGCCAGCAGGCCTCCGTGGAGCGAAGCTTTCTTT.

Concerning this clone: This CDR3 is also generated by other DNA sequences in the sample. The CDR3 bases are TGTGCCAGCAGTGCAGGTCCCTATAATTCACCCCTCCACTTT. The encoded protein is CASSAGPYNSPLHF. The rearrangement links TRBV6-1 to TRBJ1-6; D is ambiguous. CDR1 and CDR2 from the germline V gene are MNHNS and SASEGT. V gave up 4 bases and J gave up 2 bases, with 6 bases separating them. This CDR3 has 14 residues.

The rearrangement links TRBV5-8 to TRBJ2-3, with D perhaps matching TRBD2 (6 bases). V was clipped by 3 bases and J by 2 bases, with 10 bases between them. Germline CDR1 and CDR2: SGHTS and YDEGEE. This CDR3 region has 14 residues. CDR3 protein: CASSSRGYTDTQYF. The CDR3 coding sequence is TGTGCCAGCAGCTCGCGGGGATACACAGATACGCAGTATTTT.

V is TRBV19 and J is TRBJ2-5, with D tentatively TRBD1 (7 bases). Germline assignment: CDR1 LNHDA and CDR2 SQIVND (reference sequence). The V end was cut by 1 base, the J end by 3 bases, with 15 bases between. CDR3 size: 16 residues. CDR3 sequence: CASSIGTGEEEETQYF. The CDR3 DNA is TGTGCCAGTAGTATAGGAACAGGGGAGGAGGAAGAGACCCAGTACTTC. Based on the CDR3 plus reference TRBV19 and TRBJ2-5, the full variable domain is DGGITQSPKYLFRKEGQNVTLSCEQNLNHDAMYWYRQDPGQGLRLIYYSQIVNDFQKGDIAEGYSVSREKKESFPLTVTSAQKNPTAFYLCASSIGTGEEEETQYFGPGTRLLVL.

The rearrangement links TRBV28 to TRBJ2-7, with 8 positions matching TRBD1. Trimming removed 3 bases from V and 9 bases from J; junction bases left unmatched: 13. Germline CDR1 MDHEN, CDR2 SYDVKM. The length of the CDR3 is 15 residues. CDR3 nucleotides: TGTGCCAGCAGTTTTCGGACAGGGTGGCTGACGGGGCAGTACTTC. It is translated as CASSFRTGWLTGQYF.

The J gene is TRBJ2-2, the V gene TRBV9; D is tentatively TRBD1 or TRBD2 (5 bases each). Per the germline V gene, CDR1 is SGDLS and CDR2 is YYNGEE. Trimming stripped 0 bases from V and 0 bases from J, with 9 bases between. The CDR3 spans 16 residues. The CDR3 protein is CASSVGGGSNTGELFF. CDR3 nucleotide sequence: TGTGCCAGCAGCGTAGGTGGGGGATCGAACACCGGGGAGCTGTTTTTT.

This chain joins TRBV19 and TRBJ1-4, with 8 bases matching TRBD1. Per germline, CDR1 LNHDA and CDR2 SQIVND (reference sequence). Unmatched junction bases numbered 15, after V lost 7 bases and J lost 8 bases. This CDR3 spans 16 amino acids. CDR3 sequence: CASTERPGWTGEKLFF. The CDR3 coding sequence is TGTGCCAGTACCGAGAGGCCAGGTTGGACAGGGGAAAAACTGTTTTTT.

V usage is TRBV6-1 and J usage is TRBJ1-1; D might be TRBD1 (6 bases). Per germline, CDR1 MNHNS and CDR2 SASEGT. This CDR3 is 15 amino acids long. Trimming pared 4 bases from V and 4 bases from J, leaving 16 bases between. The DNA of the CDR3 is TGTGCCAGCAGTGGACAGGTGAACTCGGGCACTGAAGCTTTCTTT. Encoded protein: CASSGQVNSGTEAFF.

The chain couples TRBV2 to TRBJ1-1; TRBD1 aligns across 7 bases. Per germline, CDR1 SNHLY and CDR2 FYNNEI. The CDR3 covers 16 residues. V was clipped by 7 bases and J by 4 bases; unmatched bases: 15. CDR3 in DNA: TGTGCCAGCAAGAGGGATCAGGGGGTGGGTAGCACTGAAGCTTTCTTT. Protein: CASKRDQGVGSTEAFF.

The gene calls are TRBV7-2 and TRBJ2-5; D perhaps matches TRBD1 (6 bases). The germline V gene has CDR1 SGHTA and CDR2 FQGNSA. V lost 6 bases to trimming and J lost 1 base, with 18 bases between them. The CDR3 has 16 amino acids. In nucleotides, the CDR3 is TGTGCCAGCAGAGCATCAGGGGCCCAGCCCCAAGAGACCCAGTACTTC. Its translation is CASRASGAQPQETQYF.

CDR3 in amino acids: CAVTLTYSGNTIYF. CDR3 DNA: TGTGCCGTGACATTAACATACTCTGGAAACACCATATATTTT. The V call is TRBV30, the J call TRBJ1-3; D not certain. V lost 8 bases to trimming and J lost 0 bases, with 14 bases between them. The V gene's germline CDR1 is GTSNPN and CDR2 SVGIG (reference sequence). The CDR3 consists of 14 residues.

The rearrangement uses TRBV6-5 and TRBJ2-5, with 12 bases aligning to TRBD2. Per germline, CDR1 MNHEY and CDR2 SVGAGI. The CDR3 has 13 amino acids. J was trimmed by 12 bases and V by 2 bases; bases with no gene match: 4. The CDR3 nucleotides read TGTGCCAGCAGTTACGGGAGGACTAGCGGGGAGTACTTC. Translated: CASSYGRTSGEYF.

This clone was seen only once. The chain uses TRBV6-6 and TRBJ1-2; TRBD1 agrees at 8 bases. CDR3 size: 13 residues. Germline loops: CDR1 MNHNY, CDR2 SVGAGI (reference sequence). V was clipped by 5 bases and J by 8 bases; unmatched bases: 7. The CDR3 protein is CASSGGQGRGYTF. In DNA form, the CDR3 reads TGTGCCAGCAGTGGCGGACAGGGAAGGGGCTACACCTTC.

This chain connects TRBV27 to TRBJ1-2; 7 bases agree with TRBD1. Germline trimming cut 4 bases from V and 4 bases from J; bases unmatched to any gene: 9. Germline lookup yields CDR1 MNHEY and CDR2 SMNVEV (reference sequence). The CDR3 totals 15 residues. CDR3 sequence reads: CASSSAGTDFYGYTF. CDR3 nucleotides: TGTGCCAGCAGTTCGGCCGGGACAGACTTCTATGGCTACACCTTC.

V gene TRBV9 combines with J gene TRBJ2-1; D is perhaps TRBD2 (5 bases). The V end lost 1 base, the J end lost 9 bases, and 20 bases lay between the germline ends. Germline V CDR1 and CDR2: SGDLS, YYNGEE. The CDR3 spans 16 residues. CDR3 coding DNA: TGTGCCAGCAGCGTATTATCATTAGTAGCGATAAGTGAGCAGTTCTTC. Translation: CASSVLSLVAISEQFF.